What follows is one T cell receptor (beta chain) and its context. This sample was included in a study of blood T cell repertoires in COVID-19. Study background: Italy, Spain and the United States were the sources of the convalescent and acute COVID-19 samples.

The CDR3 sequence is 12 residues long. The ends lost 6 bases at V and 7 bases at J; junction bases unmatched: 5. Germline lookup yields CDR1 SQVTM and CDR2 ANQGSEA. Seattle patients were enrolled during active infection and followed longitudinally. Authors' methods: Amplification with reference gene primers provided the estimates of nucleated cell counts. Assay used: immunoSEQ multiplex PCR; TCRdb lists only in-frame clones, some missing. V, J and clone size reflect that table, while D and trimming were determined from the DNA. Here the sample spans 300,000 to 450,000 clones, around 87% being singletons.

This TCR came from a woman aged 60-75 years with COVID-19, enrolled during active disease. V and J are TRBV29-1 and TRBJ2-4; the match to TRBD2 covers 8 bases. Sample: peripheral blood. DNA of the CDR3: TGCAGCGTGAAGCGGGGGAACAACATTCAGTACTTC. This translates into CSVKRGNNIQYF.